This T cell receptor (beta chain) is drawn from a study of blood T cell repertoires in COVID-19. Study-wide context: The United States, Italy and Spain provided the acute and convalescent COVID-19 samples.

Study processing details: Quantification of nucleated cells was approximated via reference gene primer amplification. Using immunoSEQ multiplex PCR, the repertoire was profiled, and TCRdb retains in-frame clones only, with some absent. That table gives V, J and clone size, and the DNA gave D and trimming. The table shows about 300,000 clones, with around 88% occurring only once. This clone has a single count. The germline V gene has CDR1 MDHEN and CDR2 SYDVKM. CDR3 length equals 14 residues. Trimming shortened V by 5 bases and J by 4 bases, and 13 bases separated the two germline ends. The material sequenced was peripheral blood. This clonotype was obtained from a woman aged 25 to 39 who had recovered from COVID-19. V and J are TRBV28 and TRBJ2-3, with D perhaps matching TRBD2 (6 bases). The CDR3 DNA follows: TGTGCCAGCAGTCCGGGGACTTTGCCAGATACGCAGTATTTT. Its protein is CASSPGTLPDTQYF.